This T cell receptor beta chain was captured in a study of cytomegalovirus exposure and HLA in healthy donors. Overall study results and limits: TRBV6-2, TRBV6-3 and some other V segments were unresolvable in 87-base-pair reads. A later analysis associated 15,000 or so TCR beta sequences with HLA alleles at a 0.05 false discovery rate. TCR beta sequences reportedly predicted most subjects' HLA-A and HLA-B alleles accurately.

Primers included in the PCR were 60 Vbeta and 13 Jbeta primers. Sequencing was performed with immunoSEQ multiplex PCR; in TCRdb, only in-frame clones are kept and a portion is missing. The repertoire holds fewer than 180,000 clones, with about 60% as singletons. This CDR3 has 14 residues. V dropped 4 bases and J dropped 1 base, with 12 bases sitting between them. Germline-derived CDR1 and CDR2 are SQVTM and ANQGSEA. As to this clone: The antigen is not known.

Sequencing used PBMCs. This clonotype was obtained from an older woman in good health and CMV-seropositive. The chain employs TRBV29-1 and TRBJ2-3; tentatively, D is TRBD1 (5 bases). The CDR3 loop reads CSVAGPYGTDTQYF. In DNA, the CDR3 is TGCAGCGTTGCAGGGCCCTACGGCACAGATACGCAGTATTTT.